Listed here is a single TCR beta chain. Its antigen is currently not known. It has no much larger one-base neighbor in the sample; base qualities were not kept. Hyperthyroidism patients were newly diagnosed, had a disease duration of under 2 months, and were aged 18 to 65 years. The study excluded patients with uncontrolled infections, other autoimmune diseases, pregnancy or lactation. Diagnoses relied on clinical symptoms, serum thyroxine and TRAb, thyroid ultrasound and orbital computed tomography. For progressor patients, blood was drawn at the first diagnosis of hyperthyroidism, before any ophthalmopathy symptoms had appeared. PBMCs were separated from roughly 10 ml of fresh peripheral blood using Ficoll-Paque density gradient centrifugation. Progressor patients were first diagnosed with Graves' hyperthyroidism and then developed ophthalmopathy during follow-up. Total RNA was extracted with Trizol reagent, and quality was checked on an Agilent 2100 Bioanalyzer.

Amplification of TCR beta CDR3 regions was carried out from RNA transcripts. For the first round of RT-PCR on the TCR CDR3, the HTBI primer set was used together with the Qiagen OneStep RT-PCR kit. A second multiplex PCR round built the libraries, followed by size selection and purification. Paired-end sequencing of the libraries was performed with 100 bp reads on an Illumina HiSeq2000. Per the original workflow: SOAPnuke was used to process the raw data, throwing out any read that contained adapters or uncalled bases, had a mean Phred below 15, or lacked an exact constant-primer or identifier match. COPE v1.2.5 was used to merge the high-quality paired reads, and each unique nucleotide sequence was defined as a clonotype. MiTCR v1.1 was used to align the clonotypes against IMGT TRBV, TRBD and TRBJ reference segments. Only V-J combinations with frequency above 0.0001, covering 98% to 99.2% of repertoires, were analysed. The TCS score was defined as F50 (clonal expansion) divided by E x V (chaos), with BLOSUM62-based TCRdist calculated between CDR3 peptides within each V-J. Welch's t-statistics and random forest reduced fewer than 600 V-J features to 13, which were used in a naive Bayes classifier (R e1071). TCRdb reanalyzed the raw reads on its own, using fastp at Q25 for trimming and MiXCR for clone calling, and kept in-frame beta chains. Entries that share a CDR3 protein sequence are merged under the most common genes and DNA. The V and J calls come from TCRdb's annotation, not from the publication. Counted in this sample were 650,000 to 850,000 distinct CDR3 sequences; 18% of them appeared once. Jointly, the top ten make up 16% of the sample.

V is cut by 0 bases and J by 2 bases, and the space between the germline ends is 7 bases. The CDR3, from cysteine to phenylalanine, totals 14 residues. Here the CDR3 DNA is all that survives: 42 bases in frame from base 1. CDR1 MNHNY and CDR2 SVGAGI are derived from the germline V gene (reference sequence). These data are taken from a study of T cells in Graves' hyperthyroidism and ophthalmopathy (dated by TCRdb to between 2018 and 2020). A note on the overall study: Peripheral blood samples were taken at the time of initial diagnosis, prior to any treatment. TCR V-J signatures able to tell the groups apart were searched for in a discovery cohort of 90 to 100 patients, of whom 43 had Graves' ophthalmopathy and about 60 had stable Graves' hyperthyroidism. Whether ophthalmopathy could be predicted prospectively was tested in an independent validation cohort made up of approximately 19 hyperthyroidism patients plus 17 patients who later progressed to ophthalmopathy. The 95 to 100 discovery patients were randomly divided into training and test sets at a 7:3 ratio. The study also compared thyroid tissue and blood T-cell repertoires from about six Graves' hyperthyroidism patients. Once sampling was done, hyperthyroidism patients were given methimazole at a starting dose of 30 mg daily, whereas ophthalmopathy patients were given high-dose intravenous methylprednisolone. The paper describes TCR Vbeta CDR3 sequencing of 140 or so peripheral blood samples, made up of 43 ophthalmopathy patients, over 70 hyperthyroidism patients and 17 progressor patients.

Here is what the overall study found, with its caveats: Most expanded thyroid clonotypes (frequency above 0.001) were also detected in blood, suggesting blood repertoires may reflect thyroid immune responses. No statistical method was used to set the sample size in advance, and investigators knew the group allocation. A model built on a 13 V-J signature distinguished ophthalmopathy from stable hyperthyroidism, reaching around 87% sensitivity and about 81% specificity in cross-validation and 80%/75% in testing. In validation, progression to ophthalmopathy was predicted by the model with 70.59% sensitivity and approximately 78% specificity, a median of 6.5 months before onset.

This chain is built from TRBV6-6 and TRBJ2-5, with no reliable assignment of the D segment. The material sequenced was blood. The TCR was taken from a woman aged 45-60 years with Graves' hyperthyroidism that later progressed to Graves' ophthalmopathy. The DNA sequence is given as TGTGCCAGCAGTTACTCGACCTGGCAAGAGACCCAGTACTTC. Its product reads: CASSYSTWQETQYF.